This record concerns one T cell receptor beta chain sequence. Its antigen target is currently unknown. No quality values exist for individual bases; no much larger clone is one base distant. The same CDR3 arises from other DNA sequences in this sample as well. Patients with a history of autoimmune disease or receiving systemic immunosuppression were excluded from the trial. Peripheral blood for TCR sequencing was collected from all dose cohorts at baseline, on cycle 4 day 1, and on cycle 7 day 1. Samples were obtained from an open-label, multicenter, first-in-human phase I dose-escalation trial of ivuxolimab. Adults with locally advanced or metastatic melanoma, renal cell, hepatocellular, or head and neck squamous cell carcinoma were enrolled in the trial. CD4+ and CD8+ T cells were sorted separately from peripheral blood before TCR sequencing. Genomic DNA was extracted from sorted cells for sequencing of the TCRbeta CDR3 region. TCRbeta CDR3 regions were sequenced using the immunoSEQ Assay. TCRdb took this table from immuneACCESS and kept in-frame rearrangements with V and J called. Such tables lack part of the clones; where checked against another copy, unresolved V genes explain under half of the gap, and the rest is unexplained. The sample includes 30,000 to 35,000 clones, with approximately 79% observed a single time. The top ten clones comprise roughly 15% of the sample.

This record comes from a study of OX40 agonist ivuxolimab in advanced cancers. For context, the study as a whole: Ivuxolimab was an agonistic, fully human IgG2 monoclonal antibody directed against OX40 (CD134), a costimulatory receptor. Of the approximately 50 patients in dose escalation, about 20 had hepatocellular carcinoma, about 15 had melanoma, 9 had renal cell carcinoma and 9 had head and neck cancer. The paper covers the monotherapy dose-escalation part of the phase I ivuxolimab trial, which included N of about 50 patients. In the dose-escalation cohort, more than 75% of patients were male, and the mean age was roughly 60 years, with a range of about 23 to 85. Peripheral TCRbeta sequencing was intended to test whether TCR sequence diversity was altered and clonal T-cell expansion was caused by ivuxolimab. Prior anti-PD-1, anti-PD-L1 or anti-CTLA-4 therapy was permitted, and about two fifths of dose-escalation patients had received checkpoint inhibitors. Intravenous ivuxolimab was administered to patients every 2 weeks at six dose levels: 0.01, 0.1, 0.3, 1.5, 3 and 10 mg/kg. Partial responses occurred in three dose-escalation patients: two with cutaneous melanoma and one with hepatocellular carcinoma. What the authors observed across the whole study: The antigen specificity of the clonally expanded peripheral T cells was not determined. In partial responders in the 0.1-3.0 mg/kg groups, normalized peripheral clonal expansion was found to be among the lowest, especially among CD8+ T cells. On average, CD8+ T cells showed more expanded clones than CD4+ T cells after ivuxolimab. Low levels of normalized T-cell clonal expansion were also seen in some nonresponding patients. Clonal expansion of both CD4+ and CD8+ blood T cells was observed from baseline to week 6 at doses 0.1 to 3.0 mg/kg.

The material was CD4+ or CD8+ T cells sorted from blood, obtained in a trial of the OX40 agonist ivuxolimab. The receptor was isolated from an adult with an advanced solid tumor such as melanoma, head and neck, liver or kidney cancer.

In nucleotide form, the sequence is TGTGCTAGTGGTCAGGGGGGGTTGGGTATAGCGGGAGGGCCGTCCGAGCAGTACTTC. The encoded protein is CASGQGGLGIAGGPSEQYF. The rearranged chain carries TRBV12-5 and TRBJ2-7, and 11 bases in between align with TRBD2. In the germline V gene, CDR1 corresponds to LGHNT and CDR2 to FRNRAP. The CDR3, cysteine through phenylalanine, is 19 amino acids long. The read is trimmed to its CDR3 DNA, 57 bases read in frame from base 1. V ends up 5 bases short and J 6 bases short, with an unmatched junction base count of 21.